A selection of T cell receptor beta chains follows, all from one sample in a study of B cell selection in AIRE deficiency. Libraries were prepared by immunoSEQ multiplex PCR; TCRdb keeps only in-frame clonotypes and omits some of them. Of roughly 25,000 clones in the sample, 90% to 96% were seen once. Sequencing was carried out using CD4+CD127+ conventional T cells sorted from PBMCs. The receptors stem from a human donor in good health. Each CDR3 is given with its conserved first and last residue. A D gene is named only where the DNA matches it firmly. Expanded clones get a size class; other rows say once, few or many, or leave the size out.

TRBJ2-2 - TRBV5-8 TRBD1 CASSLVVGQGSNTGELFF TGTGCCAGCAGCTTGGTAGTCGGACAGGGGTCAAACACCGGGGAGCTGTTTTTT
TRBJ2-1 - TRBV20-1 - CSARNNEQFF TGCAGTGCTAGAAACAATGAGCAGTTCTTC
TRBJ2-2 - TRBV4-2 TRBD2 CASSPELAGGTGELFF TGTGCCAGCAGCCCCGAACTAGCGGGAGGCACCGGGGAGCTGTTTTTT
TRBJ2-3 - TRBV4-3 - CASSRGRGGSDTQYF TGCGCCAGCAGCCGGGGACGGGGTGGATCAGATACGCAGTATTTT
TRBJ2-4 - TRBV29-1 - CSVDLNGKNIQYF TGCAGCGTTGATCTTAATGGCAAAAACATTCAGTACTTC
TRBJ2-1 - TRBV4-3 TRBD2 CASSQDRAGGDNEQFF TGCGCCAGCAGCCAAGATCGGGCGGGAGGTGACAATGAGCAGTTCTTC
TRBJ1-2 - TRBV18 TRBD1 CASSPRDRGLSGYTF TGTGCCAGCTCACCAAGAGACAGGGGGCTGTCTGGCTACACCTTC
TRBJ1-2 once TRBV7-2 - CASSLGITNYGYTF TGTGCCAGCAGCTTGGGGATAACTAACTATGGCTACACCTTC
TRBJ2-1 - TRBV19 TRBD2 CASRREGLGGEQFF TGTGCCAGTAGACGGGAGGGCCTGGGGGGTGAGCAGTTCTTC
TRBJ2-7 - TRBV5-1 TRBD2 CASSLVSGGLSYEQYF TGCGCCAGCAGCTTGGTGAGCGGGGGCCTCTCCTACGAGCAGTACTTC
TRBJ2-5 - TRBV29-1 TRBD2 CSRSSGREETQYF TGCAGCAGGTCTAGCGGGAGGGAGGAGACCCAGTACTTC
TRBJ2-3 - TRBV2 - CASSVGLTQYF TGTGCCAGCAGTGTTGGTCTTACGCAGTATTTT
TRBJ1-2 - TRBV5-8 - CASSALPEWKVGGYTF TGTGCCAGCAGCGCCCTCCCTGAGTGGAAGGTGGGAGGCTACACCTTC
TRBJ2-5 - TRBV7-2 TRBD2 CASSPDRVSGRAQYF TGTGCCAGCAGCCCGGACAGGGTGAGCGGGAGGGCCCAGTACTTC
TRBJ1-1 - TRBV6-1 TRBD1 CASTLTGMDKAFF TGTGCCAGCACTCTGACAGGGATGGATAAAGCTTTCTTT
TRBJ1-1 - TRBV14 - CASSQLSGVAEAFF TGTGCCAGCAGCCAATTATCGGGGGTCGCTGAAGCTTTCTTT
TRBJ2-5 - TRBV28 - CASSLLRGIRETQYF TGTGCCAGCAGTTTATTGCGGGGCATCAGAGAGACCCAGTACTTC
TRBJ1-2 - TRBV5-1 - CASSGGGTSYGYTF TGCGCCAGCAGCGGGGGAGGGACGAGCTATGGCTACACCTTC
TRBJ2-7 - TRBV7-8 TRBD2 CASSLGSVSSGTASYEQYF TGTGCCAGCAGCTTAGGGTCGGTGTCTAGCGGGACGGCCTCCTACGAGCAGTACTTC
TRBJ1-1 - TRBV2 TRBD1 CASTRDRGGNTEAFF TGTGCCAGCACGAGGGACAGGGGGGGGAACACTGAAGCTTTCTTT
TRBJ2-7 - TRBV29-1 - CSVVTERTYEQYF TGCAGCGTTGTAACCGAGAGAACCTACGAGCAGTACTTC
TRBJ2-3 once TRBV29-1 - CSAAPSPGSQYF TGCAGCGCCGCTCCGAGCCCCGGGTCGCAGTATTTT
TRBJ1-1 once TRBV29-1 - CSVVGGTNTEAFF TGCAGCGTTGTGGGGGGAACGAACACTGAAGCTTTCTTT
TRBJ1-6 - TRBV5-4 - CASSPGTPGYNSPLHF TGTGCCAGCAGCCCCGGGACTCCTGGCTATAATTCACCCCTCCACTTT
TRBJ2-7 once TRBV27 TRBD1 CASSLGTGGPIYEQYF TGTGCCAGCAGTTTAGGGACAGGGGGTCCAATCTACGAGCAGTACTTC
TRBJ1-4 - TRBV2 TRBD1 CASKAGGLGEGEKLFF TGTGCCAGCAAGGCAGGGGGCCTCGGCGAAGGGGAAAAACTGTTTTTT
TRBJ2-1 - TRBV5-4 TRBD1 CATRRGRSYNEQFF TGTGCCACCAGAAGGGGGCGCTCCTACAATGAGCAGTTCTTC
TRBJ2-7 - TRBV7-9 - CASSLELGGEQYF TGTGCCAGCAGCTTAGAGTTGGGGGGCGAGCAGTACTTC
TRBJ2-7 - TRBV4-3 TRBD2 CASSQWLGEGVGEQYF TGCGCCAGCAGCCAATGGCTGGGGGAGGGTGTGGGGGAGCAGTACTTC
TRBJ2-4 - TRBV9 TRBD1 CASSGGTVAKNIQYF TGTGCCAGCAGCGGGGGGACAGTAGCCAAAAACATTCAGTACTTC
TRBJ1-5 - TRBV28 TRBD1 CASSPGGTGGYQPQHF TGTGCCAGCAGCCCAGGTGGGACAGGGGGCTATCAGCCCCAGCATTTT
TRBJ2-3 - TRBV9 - CASTSVGGSTDTQYF TGTGCCAGCACCTCAGTAGGGGGTAGCACAGATACGCAGTATTTT
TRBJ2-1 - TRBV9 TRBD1 CASSGRDRYNEQFF TGTGCCAGCAGCGGCCGGGACAGATACAATGAGCAGTTCTTC
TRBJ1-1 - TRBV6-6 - CASSPVNTEAFF TGTGCCAGCAGTCCAGTGAACACTGAAGCTTTCTTT
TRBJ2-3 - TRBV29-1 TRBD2 CSVAGTSVGTDTQYF TGCAGCGTGGCTGGGACTAGTGTCGGCACAGATACGCAGTATTTT
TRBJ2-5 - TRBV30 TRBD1 CAQKATGGGQETQYF TGTGCCCAGAAGGCGACAGGGGGTGGCCAAGAGACCCAGTACTTC
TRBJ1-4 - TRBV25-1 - CASSEGVRKLFF TGTGCCAGCAGTGAAGGAGTCCGAAAACTGTTTTTT
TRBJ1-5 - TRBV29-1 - CSVGGGAHQPQHF TGCAGCGTTGGGGGGGGCGCGCATCAGCCCCAGCATTTT
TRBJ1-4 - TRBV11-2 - CASSRGGPQVGEKLFF TGTGCCAGCAGCCGCGGGGGCCCGCAGGTTGGGGAAAAACTGTTTTTT
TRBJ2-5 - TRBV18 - CASSFRDGDQETQYF TGTGCCAGCTCATTCCGGGACGGAGACCAAGAGACCCAGTACTTC
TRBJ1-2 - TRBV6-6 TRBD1 CASSDRDLYGYTF TGTGCCAGCAGCGACAGGGATCTTTATGGCTACACCTTC
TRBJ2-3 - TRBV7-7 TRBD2 CASSLGLAGSPDTQYF TGTGCCAGCAGCTTAGGTCTAGCGGGGAGCCCAGATACGCAGTATTTT